Shown below are 26 T cell receptor beta chains from a single sample sequenced in a study of vaccination effects on CD4 cells after COVID-19 (dated by TCRdb to 2021 to 2024). Their antigens remain unidentified. Library construction relied on the immunoSEQ multiplex PCR assay. TCRdb retrieved this table from immuneACCESS and kept in-frame rearrangements only. Not all clones are present; in checked studies, unresolved V genes account for under half, and no reason is known for the remainder. The table for this sample lists tens of thousands of clones; more than 60% of them were counted only once. 18% of the sample comes from the top ten. The ViraFEST assay stimulated PBMC with viral peptide pools and then used TCR sequencing to identify antigen-specific CD4+ T cell clonotypes by expansion. After 10 days of culture, CD4+ T cells were isolated with the EasySep CD4+ T cell isolation kit. Negative nucleocapsid antibody results before and after vaccination confirmed that the healthy vaccine recipients had no prior SARS-CoV-2 infection.

This specimen was CD4+ T cells from PBMCs cultured with SARS-CoV-2 spike peptides, taken before COVID-19 vaccination. The sample's cell subset or site, from its label and the paper: SARS-CoV-2 spike overlapping peptide pool stimulation. These receptors all stem from a human donor who received a COVID-19 vaccine.

This CDR3 reads CAWLLAGGPGEQYF. The CDR3 DNA sequence: TGTGCCTGGTTACTAGCGGGAGGGCCGGGTGAGCAGTACTTC. The chain has TRBV30 and TRBJ2-7, with 13 bases aligning to TRBD2. Losses at the gene ends were 5 bases for V and 7 bases for J; bases not matched to a gene: 8. The germline V gene encodes CDR1 GTSNPN and CDR2 SVGIG (reference sequence). The CDR3 totals 14 residues.

The J gene is TRBJ2-2, the V gene TRBV14; 9 bases map to TRBD2. Looked up from germline, CDR1 is SGHDN and CDR2 is FVKESK. The CDR3 has 15 amino acids. Losses at the gene ends were 8 bases for V and 5 bases for J; bases not matched to a gene: 9. The CDR3 DNA reads as TGTGCCAGCGGGACCGGGACTAGCACTACCGGGGAGCTGTTTTTT. Translating it yields CASGTGTSTTGELFF. Based on the CDR3 plus reference TRBV14 and TRBJ2-2, the full variable domain is EAGVTQFPSHSVIEKGQTVTLRCDPISGHDNLYWYRRVMGKEIKFLLHFVKESKQDESGMPNNRFLAERTGGTYSTLKVQPAELEDSGVYFCASGTGTSTTGELFFGEGSRLTVL.

The gene calls are TRBV2 and TRBJ1-3; D gene uncertain. This CDR3 is 16 amino acids long. V lost 5 bases, J lost 4 bases, and 18 bases lay in between. Germline V lookup: CDR1 SNHLY, CDR2 FYNNEI. Written as DNA, the CDR3 is TGTGCCAGCAGTCCCTTAGGAGGGTGGAACGGAAACACCATATATTTT. Encoded protein: CASSPLGGWNGNTIYF.

This clone was recorded once. The chain couples TRBV19 to TRBJ1-5; a weak D match, TRBD1 (5 bases). Germline CDR1 and CDR2: LNHDA and SQIVND (reference sequence). This CDR3 has 15 residues. V was clipped by 4 bases and J by 6 bases, with 16 bases between them. CDR3 sequence reads: CASSTPQGRGQPQHF. CDR3 DNA sequence: TGTGCCAGTAGTACACCGCAAGGAAGGGGTCAGCCCCAGCATTTT.

A word on this clone: Other DNA sequences in the sample encode the same CDR3. The chain recombines TRBV5-1 with TRBJ2-7, with D perhaps assigned TRBD1 or TRBD2 (5 bases each). The CDR3 runs to 14 residues. V was trimmed by 4 bases and J by 6 bases, leaving 17 bases between them. Germline CDR1 and CDR2: SGHRS and YFSETQ. CDR3 amino acids: CASSIGTRNGEQYF. Written as DNA, the CDR3 is TGCGCCAGCAGCATCGGGACGCGGAACGGCGAGCAGTACTTC.

The chain has TRBV5-1 and TRBJ2-5; 8 bases fit TRBD1. The ends lost 4 bases at V and 5 bases at J; junction bases unmatched: 7. The CDR3 has 14 amino acids. Germline CDR1 SGHRS, CDR2 YFSETQ. The DNA for the CDR3 is TGCGCCAGCAGCCTTGGACAGGGACGGGAGACCCAGTACTTC. It yields the protein CASSLGQGRETQYF.

The chain carries TRBV6-5 and TRBJ2-7, with D hard to call. V lost 7 bases and J 6 bases, leaving 10 bases between the germline ends. The germline gives CDR1 MNHEY, CDR2 SVGAGI. There are 11 residues in the CDR3. The DNA for the CDR3 is TGTGCCAGCACCGACGGGCCCGAGCAGTACTTC. This encodes CASTDGPEQYF.

This clone has just a few counts. The CDR3 here is CASNDGSNQPQHF. DNA for the CDR3: TGTGCCAGTAACGACGGATCTAATCAGCCCCAGCATTTT. V is TRBV19 and J is TRBJ1-5; D unclear. Trimming took 7 bases from V and 4 from J, leaving 11 bases between them. Per germline, CDR1 LNHDA and CDR2 SQIVND (reference sequence). CDR3 length: 13 residues.

V usage is TRBV10-3 and J usage is TRBJ1-6; TRBD1 matches 7 bases. J gave up 7 bases and V 8 bases, and 5 bases lay outside the gene matches. Germline lookup yields CDR1 ENHRY and CDR2 SYGVKD. CDR3 length equals 13 residues. The CDR3 spells CAIAGTENSPLHF. The CDR3 DNA sequence: TGTGCCATCGCCGGGACAGAGAATTCACCCCTCCACTTT.

This sequence joins TRBV15 and TRBJ2-7, with D maybe TRBD2 (7 bases). Per germline, CDR1 LNHNV and CDR2 YYDKDF (reference sequence). V was pared by 9 bases and J by 1 base, with 13 bases between. The CDR3 sequence is 13 residues long. In DNA, the CDR3 is TGTGCCACATGGGGGGGCCCATCCTACGAGCAGTACTTC. Its protein is CATWGGPSYEQYF.

The chain employs TRBV7-2 and TRBJ1-6; D perhaps matches TRBD1 (6 bases). V was clipped by 4 bases and J by 9 bases, with 16 bases between them. Per the germline V gene, CDR1 is SGHTA and CDR2 is FQGNSA. This CDR3 is 15 amino acids long. The CDR3 loop is CASSSESTGGSPLHF. CDR3 bases: TGTGCCAGCAGCTCCGAATCGACAGGAGGTTCACCCCTCCACTTT.

This chain uses TRBV4-3 with TRBJ1-6, with no clear D. The CDR3 length is 15 residues. Looked up from germline, CDR1 is LGHNA and CDR2 is YSLEER. V was clipped by 1 base and J by 5 bases, with 9 bases between them. The CDR3 sequence: CASSQGVTNNSPLHF. In DNA, the CDR3 is TGCGCCAGCAGCCAAGGGGTGACAAATAATTCACCCCTCCACTTT.

The sample holds a few counts of this clone. This chain joins TRBV3-1 (or the pseudogene TRBV3-2) and TRBJ1-5, with D unclear. Per the germline V gene, CDR1 is LGHDT and CDR2 is YNNKEL (reference sequence). The CDR3 consists of 14 residues. Trimming removed 1 base at V and 4 bases at J, with 8 bases between. The CDR3: CASSQAAVNQPQHF. The CDR3 coding sequence is TGTGCCAGCAGCCAAGCGGCAGTGAATCAGCCCCAGCATTTT.

The rearrangement uses TRBV5-1 and TRBJ2-5, with a weak D call TRBD1 (6 bases). Trimming cost V 0 bases and J 3 bases, with 9 bases left between them. This CDR3 region has 14 residues. Per the germline V gene, CDR1 is SGHRS and CDR2 is YFSETQ. The CDR3 DNA follows: TGCGCCAGCAGCTTGGGGCCAGGGGAAGAGACCCAGTACTTC. The encoded protein is CASSLGPGEETQYF. Using reference TRBV5-1 and TRBJ2-5 for the parts outside the CDR3, the full variable domain is KAGVTQTPRYLIKTRGQQVTLSCSPISGHRSVSWYQQTPGQGLQFLFEYFSETQRNKGNFPGRFSGRQFSNSRSEMNVSTLELGDSALYLCASSLGPGEETQYFGPGTRLLVL.

This chain connects TRBV7-3 to TRBJ1-5; 7 nucleotides align to TRBD1. CDR1 SGHTA and CDR2 FQGTGA come from the germline V gene. After removal of 0 bases from V and 6 bases from J, the junction contained 11 bases not matched to a gene. This CDR3 spans 17 amino acids. The CDR3 sequence: CASSLTGLRGPSQPQHF. The CDR3 bases are TGTGCCAGCAGCTTAACGGGATTGAGGGGGCCTAGTCAGCCCCAGCATTTT.

A few counts support this clone. The chain couples TRBV30 to TRBJ1-5; no clear D gene. With 0 bases removed from V and 6 bases from J, the gap between germline ends came to 12 bases. The germline V gene encodes CDR1 GTSNPN and CDR2 SVGIG (reference sequence). The CDR3 consists of 14 residues. This CDR3 is CAWSVSRLGQPQHF. CDR3 in DNA: TGTGCCTGGAGTGTCTCACGGTTGGGTCAGCCCCAGCATTTT.

The rearrangement joins TRBV28 to TRBJ1-2; D remains ambiguous. Germline V CDR1 and CDR2: MDHEN, SYDVKM. The CDR3 sequence is 14 residues long. Trimming took off 6 bases at V and 4 bases at J, with 15 bases between the two ends. The CDR3 region has the DNA TGTGCCAGCAGCTCAGGAGTATCCCTCTATGGCTACACCTTC. Translation: CASSSGVSLYGYTF.

The chain has TRBV29-1 and TRBJ1-1; D perhaps matches TRBD1 (5 bases). This CDR3 spans 14 amino acids. V dropped 7 bases and J dropped 4 bases, with 19 bases sitting between them. Germline CDR1 is SQVTM and CDR2 is ANQGSEA. The CDR3 DNA follows: TGCAGCGCTGCTCCGCAGGGCGTGAGCACTGAAGCTTTCTTT. Its translation is CSAAPQGVSTEAFF.

The chain couples TRBV5-8 to TRBJ1-2; D ambiguous. This CDR3 has 14 amino acids. CDR1 is SGHTS and CDR2 is YDEGEE in the germline V gene. With 8 bases removed from V and 0 bases from J, the gap between germline ends came to 14 bases. The DNA of the CDR3 is TGTGCCAGTCTCCGGGTCATCGCTAACTATGGCTACACCTTC. Protein: CASLRVIANYGYTF.

The rearrangement joins TRBV6-5 to TRBJ1-1; the match to TRBD1 covers 8 bases. Germline CDR1 MNHEY, CDR2 SVGAGI. V dropped 7 bases and J dropped 7; count of bases not matched to a gene: 8. CDR3 size: 13 residues. The CDR3 DNA sequence: TGTGCCAGCATAGGACAGGGAATCCTTGAAGCTTTCTTT. This encodes CASIGQGILEAFF.

This chain connects TRBV4-1 to TRBJ2-7, with 11 nucleotides matching TRBD2. The CDR3 runs to 14 residues. CDR1 and CDR2 (germline): MGHRA, YSYEKL. Trimming at V came to 4 bases and at J to 4 bases, leaving 3 bases not matched to a gene. In DNA form, the CDR3 reads TGCGCCAGCAGCCCTAGCGGGAGGCCTTACGAGCAGTACTTC. This codes for CASSPSGRPYEQYF.

This chain links TRBV30 with TRBJ2-7; D is uncertain. Trimming took 3 bases from V and 5 from J, leaving 14 bases between them. CDR1 and CDR2 (germline): GTSNPN, SVGIG (reference sequence). This CDR3 has 13 residues. In DNA, the CDR3 is TGTGCCTGGAGGGGCTTTGCGCCCCACGAGCAGTACTTC. Its protein is CAWRGFAPHEQYF.

This chain connects TRBV6-2 or TRBV6-3 to TRBJ2-7, with a tentative D call TRBD1 (6 bases). The germline gives CDR1 MNHEY, CDR2 SVGEGT. V shed 2 bases and J shed 2 bases, with 25 bases lying between them. The CDR3 runs 19 residues. The CDR3 DNA reads as TGTGCCAGCAGTTACGCCTTCCAGGACAGCTCCTCCGGTGCCTACGAGCAGTACTTC. Encoded protein: CASSYAFQDSSSGAYEQYF.

The genes are TRBV27 and TRBJ2-2, with 8 positions matching TRBD2. This CDR3 is 15 amino acids long. The V and J ends lost 4 bases and 2 bases, in that order; junction bases with no gene match: 3. Germline values: CDR1 MNHEY, CDR2 SMNVEV (reference sequence). The DNA for the CDR3 is TGTGCCAGCAGTTACGGGAGGGGTAACACCGGGGAGCTGTTTTTT. It specifies CASSYGRGNTGELFF.

CDR3 loop: CASSRDGEKLFF. Here the CDR3 DNA reads TGTGCCAGCAGCCGGGACGGTGAAAAACTGTTTTTT. The V gene is TRBV5-8, the J gene TRBJ1-4, with a possible D match to TRBD1 (5 bases). Trimming removed 4 bases from V and 7 bases from J, with 8 bases in between. Germline lookup yields CDR1 SGHTS and CDR2 YDEGEE. The CDR3 spans 12 residues.

V gene TRBV7-2 combines with J gene TRBJ2-7, with TRBD2 matching over 12 bases. Germline CDR1 SGHTA, CDR2 FQGNSA. Trimming removed 6 bases from V and 0 bases from J; junction bases left unmatched: 3. The CDR3 covers 15 residues. The CDR3 region has the DNA TGTGCCAGCAGAAGGACTAGCGGGAACTCCTACGAGCAGTACTTC. Translated, it gives CASRRTSGNSYEQYF.